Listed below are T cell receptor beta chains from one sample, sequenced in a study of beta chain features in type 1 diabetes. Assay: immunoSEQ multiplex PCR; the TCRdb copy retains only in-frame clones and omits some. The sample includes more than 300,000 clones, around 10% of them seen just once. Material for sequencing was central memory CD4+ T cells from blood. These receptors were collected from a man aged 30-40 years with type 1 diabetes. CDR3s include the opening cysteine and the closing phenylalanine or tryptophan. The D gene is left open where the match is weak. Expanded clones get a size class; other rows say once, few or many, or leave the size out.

CDR3aa: CASSPRQGAREKLFF
CDR3nt: TGTGCCAGCAGCCCCAGGCAGGGGGCGAGAGAAAAACTGTTTTTT
v_gene: TRBV7-2
d_gene: TRBD1
abundance: few
j_gene: TRBJ1-4

CDR3aa: CASSIDSTETQYF
CDR3nt: TGTGCCAGTAGTATAGATTCGACCGAGACCCAGTACTTC
v_gene: TRBV19
d_gene: NA
abundance: many
j_gene: TRBJ2-5

CDR3aa: CASSQNPGQRVVTEAFF
CDR3nt: TGCGCCAGCAGCCAAAACCCGGGACAGAGGGTAGTCACTGAAGCTTTCTTT
v_gene: TRBV4-1
d_gene: TRBD1
abundance: NA
j_gene: TRBJ1-1

CDR3aa: CASRHRDNNQPQHF
CDR3nt: TGTGCAAGTCGCCACCGGGACAACAATCAGCCCCAGCATTTT
v_gene: TRBV12-2
d_gene: NA
abundance: few
j_gene: TRBJ1-5

CDR3aa: CASSYPRAYGYTF
CDR3nt: TGTGCCAGCAGTTACCCCCGGGCCTATGGCTACACCTTC
v_gene: TRBV6-5
d_gene: NA
abundance: NA
j_gene: TRBJ1-2

CDR3aa: CASSYGGAEAFF
CDR3nt: TGTGCCAGCTCCTACGGCGGGGCTGAAGCTTTCTTT
v_gene: TRBV13
d_gene: NA
abundance: NA
j_gene: TRBJ1-1

CDR3aa: CASSFAGAGSNEQFF
CDR3nt: TGTGCCAGCAGCTTCGCAGGGGCTGGGTCCAATGAGCAGTTCTTC
v_gene: TRBV7-2
d_gene: NA
abundance: NA
j_gene: TRBJ2-1

CDR3aa: CASSLDRQGAGELFF
CDR3nt: TGTGCCAGCAGCTTAGATCGGCAGGGGGCCGGGGAGCTGTTTTTT
v_gene: TRBV11-2
d_gene: TRBD1
abundance: few
j_gene: TRBJ2-2

CDR3aa: CASSSPTGDIGQYF
CDR3nt: TGTGCTAGCAGTTCACCAACGGGCGATATTGGGCAGTACTTC
v_gene: TRBV6-6
d_gene: NA
abundance: once
j_gene: TRBJ2-7

CDR3aa: CATTMGTVNTEAFF
CDR3nt: TGCGCCACCACGATGGGGACAGTGAACACTGAAGCTTTCTTT
v_gene: TRBV5-1
d_gene: TRBD1
abundance: NA
j_gene: TRBJ1-1

CDR3aa: CASTLGLAGGELFF
CDR3nt: TGTGCCAGCACCCTCGGACTAGCGGGAGGGGAGCTGTTTTTT
v_gene: TRBV2
d_gene: TRBD2
abundance: few
j_gene: TRBJ2-2

CDR3aa: CASRGDNYGYTF
CDR3nt: TGTGCCAGCAGAGGGGACAACTATGGCTACACCTTC
v_gene: TRBV27
d_gene: NA
abundance: NA
j_gene: TRBJ1-2

CDR3aa: CASSDGLAGEGTGELFF
CDR3nt: TGTGCCAGCAGTGACGGGTTAGCGGGAGAAGGAACCGGGGAGCTGTTTTTT
v_gene: TRBV6-4
d_gene: TRBD2
abundance: NA
j_gene: TRBJ2-2

CDR3aa: CASSLVGTNYEQYF
CDR3nt: TGTGCCAGCAGCTTGGTCGGGACAAACTACGAGCAGTACTTC
v_gene: TRBV7-9
d_gene: NA
abundance: few
j_gene: TRBJ2-7

CDR3aa: CASSWGTIRPYGYTF
CDR3nt: TGTGCCAGCAGCTGGGGGACAATACGACCGTATGGCTACACCTTC
v_gene: TRBV7-9
d_gene: NA
abundance: few
j_gene: TRBJ1-2

CDR3aa: CASSYSRDTEAFF
CDR3nt: TGTGCCAGCAGTTACAGCCGCGACACTGAAGCTTTCTTT
v_gene: TRBV6-5
d_gene: NA
abundance: NA
j_gene: TRBJ1-1

CDR3aa: CASSPGQGGREQYF
CDR3nt: TGTGCCAGCAGCCCCGGACAGGGGGGGAGGGAGCAGTACTTC
v_gene: TRBV28
d_gene: TRBD1
abundance: many
j_gene: TRBJ2-7

CDR3aa: CASSESGTGDEKLFF
CDR3nt: TGTGCCAGCAGTGAATCCGGGACAGGGGATGAAAAACTGTTTTTT
v_gene: TRBV2
d_gene: TRBD1
abundance: few
j_gene: TRBJ1-4

CDR3aa: CASRPPGTGAEEAFF
CDR3nt: TGTGCCAGCAGACCGCCCGGGACAGGGGCTGAGGAAGCTTTCTTT
v_gene: TRBV28
d_gene: TRBD1
abundance: few
j_gene: TRBJ1-1

CDR3aa: CASSQDVGAYYNEQFF
CDR3nt: TGTGCCAGCAGCCAAGATGTGGGGGCATACTACAATGAGCAGTTCTTC
v_gene: TRBV14
d_gene: NA
abundance: NA
j_gene: TRBJ2-1

CDR3aa: CASKPSGRSGGELFF
CDR3nt: TGTGCCAGTAAACCTAGCGGGAGATCGGGCGGGGAGCTGTTTTTT
v_gene: TRBV2
d_gene: TRBD2
abundance: NA
j_gene: TRBJ2-2

CDR3aa: CASSIDWSGANVLTF
CDR3nt: TGTGCCAGTAGTATAGACTGGTCTGGGGCCAACGTCCTGACTTTC
v_gene: TRBV19
d_gene: NA
abundance: NA
j_gene: TRBJ2-6

CDR3aa: CASSFVVGGELFF
CDR3nt: TGCGCCAGCAGCTTTGTAGTAGGCGGGGAGCTGTTTTTT
v_gene: TRBV5-1
d_gene: NA
abundance: NA
j_gene: TRBJ2-2

CDR3aa: CASSGVSGSTDTQYF
CDR3nt: TGTGCCAGCAGTGGGGTTAGCGGGAGCACAGATACGCAGTATTTT
v_gene: TRBV6-1
d_gene: TRBD2
abundance: few
j_gene: TRBJ2-3

CDR3aa: CASSFPSSSYNEQFF
CDR3nt: TGTGCCAGCAGCTTTCCCAGTAGCTCCTACAATGAGCAGTTCTTC
v_gene: TRBV7-2
d_gene: NA
abundance: NA
j_gene: TRBJ2-1

CDR3aa: CASSQSPPTGMNTEAFF
CDR3nt: TGTGCCAGCAGCCAATCCCCCCCGACAGGGATGAACACTGAAGCTTTCTTT
v_gene: TRBV7-3
d_gene: TRBD1
abundance: few
j_gene: TRBJ1-1

CDR3aa: CASRSPEKSGANVLTF
CDR3nt: TGCGCCAGCAGATCGCCCGAGAAATCTGGGGCCAACGTCCTGACTTTC
v_gene: TRBV5-1
d_gene: NA
abundance: few
j_gene: TRBJ2-6

CDR3aa: CASSSTFTDTQYF
CDR3nt: TGTGCCAGCAGCTCAACTTTCACAGATACGCAGTATTTT
v_gene: TRBV7-9
d_gene: NA
abundance: NA
j_gene: TRBJ2-3

CDR3aa: CASSQEGQGDDEQYF
CDR3nt: TGCGCCAGCAGCCAAGAAGGACAGGGGGACGACGAGCAGTACTTC
v_gene: TRBV4-1
d_gene: TRBD1
abundance: few
j_gene: TRBJ2-7

CDR3aa: CASSLLGEFGETQYF
CDR3nt: TGTGCCAGCAGCTTACTAGGGGAATTTGGAGAGACCCAGTACTTC
v_gene: TRBV7-2
d_gene: NA
abundance: few
j_gene: TRBJ2-5

CDR3aa: CASSPPYRNEQFF
CDR3nt: TGTGCCAGCAGTCCTCCCTACCGGAATGAGCAGTTCTTC
v_gene: TRBV6-5
d_gene: NA
abundance: few
j_gene: TRBJ2-1

CDR3aa: CASSPQGLAGVEQYF
CDR3nt: TGCGCCAGCAGCCCCCAGGGACTAGCGGGAGTCGAGCAGTACTTC
v_gene: TRBV5-1
d_gene: TRBD2
abundance: many
j_gene: TRBJ2-7

CDR3aa: CASSRYSGAANNEQFF
CDR3nt: TGTGCCAGCAGCCGGTACTCGGGCGCCGCAAACAATGAGCAGTTCTTC
v_gene: TRBV7-2
d_gene: NA
abundance: few
j_gene: TRBJ2-1

CDR3aa: CASARRTYEQYF
CDR3nt: TGTGCCAGCGCTCGACGCACCTACGAGCAGTACTTC
v_gene: TRBV28
d_gene: NA
abundance: NA
j_gene: TRBJ2-7

CDR3aa: CASSPRGGDTGELFF
CDR3nt: TGTGCCAGCTCACCAAGGGGAGGCGACACCGGGGAGCTGTTTTTT
v_gene: TRBV18
d_gene: NA
abundance: many
j_gene: TRBJ2-2

CDR3aa: CSARSDYGYTF
CDR3nt: TGCAGTGCTAGGTCGGACTATGGCTACACCTTC
v_gene: TRBV20-1
d_gene: NA
abundance: NA
j_gene: TRBJ1-2

CDR3aa: CASSQDGPSGSGKRTDTQYF
CDR3nt: TGCGCCAGCAGCCAAGATGGTCCTAGCGGGAGCGGTAAGCGCACAGATACGCAGTATTTT
v_gene: TRBV4-3
d_gene: TRBD2
abundance: many
j_gene: TRBJ2-3

CDR3aa: CASSTIGTVQETQYF
CDR3nt: TGCGCCAGCAGTACTATCGGGACAGTCCAAGAGACCCAGTACTTC
v_gene: TRBV10-1
d_gene: TRBD1
abundance: NA
j_gene: TRBJ2-5

CDR3aa: CASTGLSVGNEQFF
CDR3nt: TGCGCCAGCACCGGACTCTCAGTGGGCAATGAGCAGTTCTTC
v_gene: TRBV5-1
d_gene: NA
abundance: few
j_gene: TRBJ2-1

CDR3aa: CASSERGDQPQHF
CDR3nt: TGTGCCAGCAGTGAGAGGGGGGATCAGCCCCAGCATTTT
v_gene: TRBV6-1
d_gene: NA
abundance: NA
j_gene: TRBJ1-5